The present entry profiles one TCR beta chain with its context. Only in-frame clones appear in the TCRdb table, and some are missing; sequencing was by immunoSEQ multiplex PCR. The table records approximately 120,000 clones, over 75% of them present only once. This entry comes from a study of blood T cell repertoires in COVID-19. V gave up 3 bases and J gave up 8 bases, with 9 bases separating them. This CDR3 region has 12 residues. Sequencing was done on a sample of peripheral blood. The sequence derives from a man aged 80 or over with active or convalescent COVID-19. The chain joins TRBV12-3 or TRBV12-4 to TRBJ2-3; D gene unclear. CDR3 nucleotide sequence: TGTGCCAGCAGTTTGAGCTTAGTTACGCAGTATTTT. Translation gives CASSLSLVTQYF.